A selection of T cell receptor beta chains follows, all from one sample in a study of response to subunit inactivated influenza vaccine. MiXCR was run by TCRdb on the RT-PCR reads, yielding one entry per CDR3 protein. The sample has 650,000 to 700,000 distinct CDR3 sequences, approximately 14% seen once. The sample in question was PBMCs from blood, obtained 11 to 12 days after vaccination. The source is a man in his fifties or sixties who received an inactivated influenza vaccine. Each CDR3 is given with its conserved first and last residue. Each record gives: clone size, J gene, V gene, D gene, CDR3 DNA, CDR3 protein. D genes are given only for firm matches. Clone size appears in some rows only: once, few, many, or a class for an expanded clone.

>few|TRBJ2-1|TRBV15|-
TGTGCCACCAGCAGAGGAGGGCTCTATGAGCAGTTCTTC
CATSRGGLYEQFF
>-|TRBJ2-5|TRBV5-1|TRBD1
TGCGCCAGCAGCCTGTGGACAGGGGATACAGAGACCCAGTACTTC
CASSLWTGDTETQYF
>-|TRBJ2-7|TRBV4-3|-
TGCGCCAGCAGCCAAGATCTGGGGTCCGGTTACGAGCAGTACTTC
CASSQDLGSGYEQYF
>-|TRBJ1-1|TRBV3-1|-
TGTGCCAGCAGCCAAGATCATAGGGAGCAGCGGTTTTTT
CASSQDHREQRFF
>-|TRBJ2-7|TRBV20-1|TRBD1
TGCAGTGCCTGGGACAGACAAAGCTACGAGCAGTACTTC
CSAWDRQSYEQYF
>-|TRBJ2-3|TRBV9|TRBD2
TGTGCCAGCAGCCCCGTGACTAGCGGGAGCGGAGGTACGCAGTATTTT
CASSPVTSGSGGTQYF
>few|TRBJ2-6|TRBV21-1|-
TGTGCCAGCAGCAAAGGCCCCGGGTCGAACGACTCTGGGGCCAACGTCCTGACTTTC
CASSKGPGSNDSGANVLTF
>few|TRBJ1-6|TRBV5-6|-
TGTGCCAGCAGCCGCTTAAATAATTCACCCCTCCACTTT
CASSRLNNSPLHF
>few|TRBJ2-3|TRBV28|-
TGTGCCAGCAGTTTGAGTCCTAGCACAGATACGCAGTATTTT
CASSLSPSTDTQYF
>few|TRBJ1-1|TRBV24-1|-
TGTGCCACCAGTGACCCTGGACAGACTGAAGCTTTCTTT
CATSDPGQTEAFF
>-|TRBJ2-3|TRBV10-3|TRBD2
TGTGCCATCATGCCAGCGGGGGGAACAGATACGCAGTATTTT
CAIMPAGGTDTQYF
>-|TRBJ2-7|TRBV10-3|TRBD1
TGTGCCATTGGGGACAGGGTCAGGCCCTACGAGCAGTACTTC
CAIGDRVRPYEQYF
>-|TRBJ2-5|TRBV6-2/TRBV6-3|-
TGTGCCAGCGGAAACCCAGCCGGGCGCGGGACCCAGTACTTC
CASGNPAGRGTQYF
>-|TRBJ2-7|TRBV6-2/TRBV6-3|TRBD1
TGTGCCAGCAGACCCCCGGGACAGAGCTCCTACGAGCAGTACTTC
CASRPPGQSSYEQYF
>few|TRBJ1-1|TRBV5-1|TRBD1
TGCGCCACAGGACAGGGCGAGAACACTGAAGCTTTCTTT
CATGQGENTEAFF
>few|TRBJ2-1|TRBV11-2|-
TGTGCCAGCAGCTTAGAGGTCGGTGAGCAGTTCTTC
CASSLEVGEQFF
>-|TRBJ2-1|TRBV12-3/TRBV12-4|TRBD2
TGTGCCAGCAATCACGGGACTAGCGGGGGTAGCTCCTACAATGAGCAGTTCTTC
CASNHGTSGGSSYNEQFF
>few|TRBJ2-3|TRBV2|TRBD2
TGTGCCAGCAGTTTACTAGCGGGGGGATCTAGCACAGATACGCAGTATTTT
CASSLLAGGSSTDTQYF
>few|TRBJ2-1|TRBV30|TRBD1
TGTGCCTGGAGTCCCTCCTGGACAGGGGCGTACAATGAGCAGTTCTTC
CAWSPSWTGAYNEQFF
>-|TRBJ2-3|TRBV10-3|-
TGTGCCATCAGTTTTTCTAGCACAGATACGCAGTATTTT
CAISFSSTDTQYF
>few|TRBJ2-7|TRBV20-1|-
TGCAGTGCCATTGGGGAGTTGGGGGGCACCTACGAGCAGTACTTC
CSAIGELGGTYEQYF
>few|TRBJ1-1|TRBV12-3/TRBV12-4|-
TGTGCCAGCAGTTTCCAGAGCCTGAACACTGAAGCTTTCTTT
CASSFQSLNTEAFF
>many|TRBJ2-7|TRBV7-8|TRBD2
TGTGCCAGCATAGCGGCTAGCGGAACCTACGAGCAGTACTTC
CASIAASGTYEQYF
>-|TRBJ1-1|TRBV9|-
TGTGCCAGCAGCGTAGAACAGGGTAGAGGCACTGAAGCTTTCTTT
CASSVEQGRGTEAFF
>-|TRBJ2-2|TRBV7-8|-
TGTGCCAGCAGCCTCATGAATGGCGGGGAGCTGTTTTTT
CASSLMNGGELFF
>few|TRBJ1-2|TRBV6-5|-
TGTGCCAGCAGTTCACACAAGGGATCCGGTGGCTACACCTTC
CASSSHKGSGGYTF
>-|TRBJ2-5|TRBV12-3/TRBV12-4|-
TGTGCCAGCACCGCCGCCCAGGTTGGGACCCAGTACTTC
CASTAAQVGTQYF
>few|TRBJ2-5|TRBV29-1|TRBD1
TGCAGCGTTGGTCCGGGGACAGTTAAAGAGACCCAGTACTTC
CSVGPGTVKETQYF
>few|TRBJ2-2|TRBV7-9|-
TGTGCCAGCAGCTTACGGCGGAAGAACACCGGGGAGCTGTTTTTT
CASSLRRKNTGELFF
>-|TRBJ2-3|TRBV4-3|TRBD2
TGCGCCAGCAGCCAAGATTCGGGACTAGCGGGAGAATCAGATACGCAGTATTTT
CASSQDSGLAGESDTQYF
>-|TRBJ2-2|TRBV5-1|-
TGCGCCAGCAGCTTGGATGCCAGGGGAGGCACCGGGGAGCTGTTTTTT
CASSLDARGGTGELFF
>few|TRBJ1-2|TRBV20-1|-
TGCAGTGGGAGGGGACCGAATGGCTACACCTTC
CSGRGPNGYTF
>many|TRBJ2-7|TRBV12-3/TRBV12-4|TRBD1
TGTGCCAGCAGTCCCCGGACAGGGGTCGGAGGCGACGAGCAGTACTTC
CASSPRTGVGGDEQYF
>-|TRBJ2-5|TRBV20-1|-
TGCAGTGCTGAGGCGGGGTCCCGGGGGGAGACCCAGTACTTC
CSAEAGSRGETQYF
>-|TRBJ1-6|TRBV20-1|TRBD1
TGCAGTGCTAGAGCAGGGGGCTCCTATAATTCACCCCTCCACTTT
CSARAGGSYNSPLHF
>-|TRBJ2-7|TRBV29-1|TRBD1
TGCAGCGTCGTGGGGACAGGGGTCGCCTACGAGCAGTACTTC
CSVVGTGVAYEQYF
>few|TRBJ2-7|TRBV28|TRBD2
TGTGCCAGCAGTTTATCGGCTAGCGGGAGCTACGAGCAGTACTTC
CASSLSASGSYEQYF
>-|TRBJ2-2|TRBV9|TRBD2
TGTGCCAGCAGCGTAGGCGGGAGTGACGGGGAGCTGTTTTTT
CASSVGGSDGELFF
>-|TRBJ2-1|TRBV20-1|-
TGCAGTGCTCCACGGGCCTTCCTGGGCAATGAGCAGTTCTTC
CSAPRAFLGNEQFF
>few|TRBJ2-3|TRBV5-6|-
TGTGCCAGCAGCTTGGGGGCAGCAGTCAGCACAGATACGCAGTATTTT
CASSLGAAVSTDTQYF
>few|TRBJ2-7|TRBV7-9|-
TGTGCCAGCAGCTTACGGGGGGCCGAGCAGTACTTC
CASSLRGAEQYF
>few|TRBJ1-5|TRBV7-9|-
TGTGCCAGCAGCTTAAACTATCATCAGCCCCAGCATTTT
CASSLNYHQPQHF
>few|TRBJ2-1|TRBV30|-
TGTGCCTGGAGTGTCTTCAGTTACAATGAGCAGTTCTTC
CAWSVFSYNEQFF
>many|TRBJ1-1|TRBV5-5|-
TGTGCCAGCAGGCCGGGGTTGGGGTCCACTGAAGCTTTCTTT
CASRPGLGSTEAFF
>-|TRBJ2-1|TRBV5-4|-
TGTGCCAGCAGCCCGCAAACCGGGTACGGAAGGAATGAGCAGTTCTTC
CASSPQTGYGRNEQFF
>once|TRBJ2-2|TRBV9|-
TGTGCCAGCAGCGTAGATCCTTACACCGGGGAGCTGTTTTTT
CASSVDPYTGELFF
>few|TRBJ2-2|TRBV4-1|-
TGCGCCAGCAGCCCACGGACCTACCAGACCGGGGAGCTGTTTTTT
CASSPRTYQTGELFF
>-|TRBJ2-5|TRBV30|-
TGTGCCTGGAGTGTACGACCGGGCCAAGAGACCCAGTACTTC
CAWSVRPGQETQYF
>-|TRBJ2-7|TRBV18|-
TGTGCCAGCGTGGGGCCGGACGAGCAGTACTTC
CASVGPDEQYF
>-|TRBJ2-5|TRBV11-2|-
TGTGCCAGCAGCCACCCTGAGCCAACCCAGTACTTC
CASSHPEPTQYF
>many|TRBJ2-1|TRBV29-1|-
TGCAGCGGGGGACTTACAGAGCAGTTCTTC
CSGGLTEQFF
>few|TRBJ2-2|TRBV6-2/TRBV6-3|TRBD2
TGTGCCAGCAGTACTAGCGAGAACACCGGGGAGCTGTTTTTT
CASSTSENTGELFF
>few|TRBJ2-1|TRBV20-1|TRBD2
TGCAGTGCTGTAGGACTAGCGGGAGGGCCGGTCGACAATGAGCAGTTCTTC
CSAVGLAGGPVDNEQFF
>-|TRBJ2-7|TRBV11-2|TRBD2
TGTGCCAGCAGCCCAACCCTGAGCGGGGGCTACGAGCAGTACTTC
CASSPTLSGGYEQYF
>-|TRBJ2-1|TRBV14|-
TGTGCCAGCAGCCAAAGGGGGGGGAACTACAATGAGCAGTTCTTC
CASSQRGGNYNEQFF
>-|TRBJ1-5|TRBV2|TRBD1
TGTGCCAGCAGTGAACAGGGACAGAGAAATCAGCCCCTGCATTTT
CASSEQGQRNQPLHF
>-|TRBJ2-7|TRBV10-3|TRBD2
TGTGCCATCAGCCCAGGCCTGAGCGGGGACGAGCAGTACTTC
CAISPGLSGDEQYF